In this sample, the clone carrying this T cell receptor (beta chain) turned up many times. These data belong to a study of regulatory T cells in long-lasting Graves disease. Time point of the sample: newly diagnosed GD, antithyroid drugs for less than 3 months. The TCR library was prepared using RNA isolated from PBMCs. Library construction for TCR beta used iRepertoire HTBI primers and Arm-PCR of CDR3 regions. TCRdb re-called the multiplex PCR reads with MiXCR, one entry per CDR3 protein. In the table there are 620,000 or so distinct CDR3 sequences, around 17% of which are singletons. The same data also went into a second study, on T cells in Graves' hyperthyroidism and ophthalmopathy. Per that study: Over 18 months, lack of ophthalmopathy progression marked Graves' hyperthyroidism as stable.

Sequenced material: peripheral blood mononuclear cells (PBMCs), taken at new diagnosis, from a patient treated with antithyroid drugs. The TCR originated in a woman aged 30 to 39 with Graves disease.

The CDR3 coding sequence is TGCGCCAGCAGCCAAGCAGCTAACGCTGAAGCTTTCTTT. It yields the protein CASSQAANAEAFF. This chain links TRBV4-1 with TRBJ1-1; D is unresolved. Deletions cut 1 base from V and 6 bases from J, with 9 bases between. Germline V gives CDR1 MGHRA, CDR2 YSYEKL. This CDR3 spans 13 amino acids.